This T cell receptor (beta chain) is from a study of T cell responses to AZD1222 COVID-19 vaccine. Profiling relied on immunoSEQ multiplex PCR, and the TCRdb table lists in-frame clones only, not all of them. The sample lists about 53,000 clones, 84% occurring once. This CDR3 has 15 amino acids. V lost 5 bases and J lost 4, with 14 bases in between. Germline CDR1 is SGHTA and CDR2 is FQGTGA. The specimen comprised peripheral blood, sampled on day 0 of AZD1222 vaccination. This chain uses TRBV7-3 with TRBJ1-4; no reliable D call. The TCR comes from an adult in good health. The CDR3 loop is CASSETVLLNEKLFF. CDR3 nucleotides: TGTGCCAGCAGCGAAACGGTTCTCCTTAATGAAAAACTGTTTTTT.